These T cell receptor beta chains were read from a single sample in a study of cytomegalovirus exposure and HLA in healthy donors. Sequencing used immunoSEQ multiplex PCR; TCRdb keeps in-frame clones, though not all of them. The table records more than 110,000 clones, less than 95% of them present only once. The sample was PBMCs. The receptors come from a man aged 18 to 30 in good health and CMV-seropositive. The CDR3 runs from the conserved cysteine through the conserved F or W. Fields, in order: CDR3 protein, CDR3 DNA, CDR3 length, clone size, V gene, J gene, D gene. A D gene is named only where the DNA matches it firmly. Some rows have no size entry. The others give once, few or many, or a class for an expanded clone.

CASRDGQGGDTQYF	TGTGCCAGCAGGGACGGACAGGGAGGAGATACGCAGTATTTT	14	-	TRBV2	TRBJ2-3	TRBD1
CASSVPSGTGRTDTQYF	TGCGCCAGCAGCGTCCCTTCGGGGACAGGGCGAACAGATACGCAGTATTTT	17	-	TRBV5-1	TRBJ2-3	TRBD1
CASSLNRGGETQYF	TGTGCCAGCAGCTTAAACAGGGGAGGCGAGACCCAGTACTTC	14	-	TRBV7-2	TRBJ2-5	-
CASSVSVGGNTGELFF	TGTGCCAGCAGCGTATCTGTAGGAGGGAACACCGGGGAGCTGTTTTTT	16	once	TRBV9	TRBJ2-2	-
CASSQSGDGNYEQYF	TGTGCCAGCAGCCAATCTGGAGACGGAAACTACGAGCAGTACTTC	15	once	TRBV16	TRBJ2-7	-
CASSLQGAIADTQYF	TGTGCCAGCAGCTTACAGGGGGCTATAGCAGATACGCAGTATTTT	15	-	TRBV7-6	TRBJ2-3	TRBD1
CASSLGTGRLFF	TGTGCCAGCAGCTTGGGCACAGGGCGACTGTTTTTT	12	-	TRBV11-2	TRBJ1-4	-
CSASSGTATNNEQFF	TGCAGCGCAAGCTCCGGGACAGCTACCAACAATGAGCAGTTCTTC	15	-	TRBV29-1	TRBJ2-1	TRBD1
CASSLTSVTYEQYF	TGCGCCAGCAGCTTGACAAGCGTAACCTACGAGCAGTACTTC	14	-	TRBV5-1	TRBJ2-7	-
CASSFLRGTDTQYF	TGTGCCAGCAGTTTTCTCCGAGGCACAGATACGCAGTATTTT	14	-	TRBV27	TRBJ2-3	-
CASSLDRVGYGYTF	TGTGCCAGCAGCTTAGACAGGGTGGGCTATGGCTACACCTTC	14	-	TRBV11-2	TRBJ1-2	-
CASSRPTGPEAFF	TGTGCCAGCAGCCGCCCGACAGGACCTGAAGCTTTCTTT	13	-	TRBV5-5	TRBJ1-1	-
CASSLGGASYEQYF	TGTGCCAGCAGCTTAGGGGGCGCCTCCTACGAGCAGTACTTC	14	-	TRBV7-9	TRBJ2-7	-
CASSPGLADTQYF	TGTGCCAGCAGCCCCGGACTAGCGGATACGCAGTATTTT	13	-	TRBV5-6	TRBJ2-3	TRBD2
CASSKEGLSGFYNSPLHF	TGTGCCAGCAGCAAAGAAGGACTAAGCGGGTTCTATAATTCACCCCTCCACTTT	18	-	TRBV9	TRBJ1-6	-
CASSHRQVQETQYF	TGTGCCAGCAGCCATCGACAGGTCCAAGAGACCCAGTACTTC	14	-	TRBV7-9	TRBJ2-5	-
CASSTGTRYEQYF	TGTGCCAGCAGCACCGGGACACGCTACGAGCAGTACTTC	13	-	TRBV5-4	TRBJ2-7	-
CASSQPDSINTGELFF	TGCGCCAGCAGCCAACCGGACAGCATAAACACCGGGGAGCTGTTTTTT	16	-	TRBV4-1	TRBJ2-2	-
CASSIIRETYNEQFF	TGTGCCAGTAGTATAATACGGGAGACCTACAATGAGCAGTTCTTC	15	once	TRBV19	TRBJ2-1	-
CASSLGWAVVFPNNEQFF	TGTGCCAGCAGCTTAGGTTGGGCCGTCGTGTTCCCCAACAATGAGCAGTTCTTC	18	-	TRBV5-7	TRBJ2-1	-
CASRRGAATNEKLFF	TGCGCCAGCAGGCGTGGGGCTGCAACTAATGAAAAACTGTTTTTT	15	-	TRBV5-1	TRBJ1-4	-
CASSPGTGGTDTQYF	TGTGCCAGCAGCCCCGGGACAGGCGGCACAGATACGCAGTATTTT	15	-	TRBV7-6	TRBJ2-3	TRBD1
CASSTPGADTQYF	TGTGCCAGCAGTACACCGGGTGCAGATACGCAGTATTTT	13	-	TRBV28	TRBJ2-3	-
CASSQDRLAGLYNEQFF	TGTGCCAGCAGCCAAGACCGACTAGCGGGGTTATACAATGAGCAGTTCTTC	17	-	TRBV14	TRBJ2-1	TRBD2
CASSPLGSGTGTDTQYF	TGTGCCAGCAGCCCTTTGGGTAGCGGGACTGGCACAGATACGCAGTATTTT	17	once	TRBV9	TRBJ2-3	TRBD2
CASSAGGTSGVYEQYF	TGTGCCAGCAGTGCGGGCGGGACTAGCGGCGTCTACGAGCAGTACTTC	16	-	TRBV2	TRBJ2-7	TRBD2
CASSQVARPGGSEETQYF	TGTGCCAGCAGCCAAGTAGCCCGACCGGGGGGTTCCGAGGAGACCCAGTACTTC	18	-	TRBV4-2	TRBJ2-5	TRBD2
CASKVTAGASDQPQHF	TGTGCCAGTAAAGTAACAGCCGGTGCTTCCGATCAGCCCCAGCATTTT	16	-	TRBV19	TRBJ1-5	-
CASSLRRTEAFF	TGTGCCAGCAGCTTGAGGCGCACTGAAGCTTTCTTT	12	-	TRBV7-2	TRBJ1-1	-
CATRRDKIIGNEQFF	TGTGCCACCAGGAGGGACAAGATAATAGGCAATGAGCAGTTCTTC	15	-	TRBV15	TRBJ2-1	-
CASSLGRGSYGYTF	TGTGCCAGCAGCTTGGGTCGGGGGTCCTATGGCTACACCTTC	14	-	TRBV5-4	TRBJ1-2	-
CASSFFGTPGQETQYF	TGTGCCAGCAGCTTTTTCGGGACTCCGGGCCAAGAGACCCAGTACTTC	16	-	TRBV7-2	TRBJ2-5	-
CASSRTSGSTDTQYF	TGTGCCAGTAGTCGGACTAGCGGGAGCACAGATACGCAGTATTTT	15	-	TRBV19	TRBJ2-3	TRBD2
CASSSIETGGTGNTIYF	TGTGCCAGCAGCTCAATCGAGACAGGGGGAACCGGAAACACCATATATTTT	17	-	TRBV13	TRBJ1-3	TRBD1
CASSLDLGTGFYEQYF	TGTGCCAGCAGCTTAGATTTGGGGACAGGATTCTACGAGCAGTACTTC	16	-	TRBV7-9	TRBJ2-7	TRBD1
CAISGGAGTDTQYF	TGTGCCATCAGTGGTGGGGCGGGGACAGATACGCAGTATTTT	14	-	TRBV10-3	TRBJ2-3	-
CASSFGTGALGNTEAFF	TGCGCCAGCAGCTTCGGGACAGGGGCCCTGGGGAACACTGAAGCTTTCTTT	17	-	TRBV5-1	TRBJ1-1	TRBD1
CASSLLAGGEGDYEQYF	TGTGCCAGCAGCTTACTAGCGGGAGGCGAAGGTGACTACGAGCAGTACTTC	17	-	TRBV7-6	TRBJ2-7	TRBD2
CASTQGSGELFF	TGTGCCAGCACCCAGGGATCCGGGGAGCTGTTTTTT	12	once	TRBV2	TRBJ2-2	-
CASSLGRTTDNEQFF	TGTGCCAGCAGCTTAGGAAGGACTACCGACAATGAGCAGTTCTTC	15	-	TRBV7-9	TRBJ2-1	-
CAISGLKGGTGDYGQYF	TGTGCCATCAGTGGACTTAAAGGGGGGACAGGGGATTATGGGCAGTACTTC	17	-	TRBV10-3	TRBJ2-7	TRBD1
CASSLSDRGIQPQHF	TGTGCCAGCAGCCTTTCGGACAGGGGAATTCAGCCCCAGCATTTT	15	-	TRBV9	TRBJ1-5	TRBD1
CAISESGGNPYNEQFF	TGTGCCATCAGTGAGTCCGGTGGTAACCCCTACAATGAGCAGTTCTTC	16	-	TRBV10-3	TRBJ2-1	-
CASSLGQGGHYGYTF	TGTGCCAGCAGCCTTGGACAGGGAGGACACTATGGCTACACCTTC	15	-	TRBV6-5	TRBJ1-2	TRBD1
CSVGGLSYEQYF	TGCAGCGTTGGAGGCCTCTCCTACGAGCAGTACTTC	12	-	TRBV29-1	TRBJ2-7	-
CASRTGGNGYTF	TGTGCCAGCAGGACAGGGGGTAATGGCTACACCTTC	12	-	TRBV25-1	TRBJ1-2	TRBD1